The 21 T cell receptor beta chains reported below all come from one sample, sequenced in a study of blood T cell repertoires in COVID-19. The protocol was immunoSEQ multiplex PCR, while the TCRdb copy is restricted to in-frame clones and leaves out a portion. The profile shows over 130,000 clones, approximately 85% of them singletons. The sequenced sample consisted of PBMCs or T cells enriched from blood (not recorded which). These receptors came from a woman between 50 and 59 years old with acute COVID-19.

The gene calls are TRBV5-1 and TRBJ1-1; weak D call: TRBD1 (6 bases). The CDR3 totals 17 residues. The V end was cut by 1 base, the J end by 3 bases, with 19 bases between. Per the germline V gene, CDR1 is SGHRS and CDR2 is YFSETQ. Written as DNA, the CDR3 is TGCGCCAGCAGCTTGACTACAGGGAGTGCCGGCGACACTGAAGCTTTCTTT. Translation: CASSLTTGSAGDTEAFF.

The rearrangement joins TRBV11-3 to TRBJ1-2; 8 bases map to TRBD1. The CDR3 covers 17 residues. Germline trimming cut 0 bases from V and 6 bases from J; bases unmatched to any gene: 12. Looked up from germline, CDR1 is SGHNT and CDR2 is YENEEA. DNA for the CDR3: TGTGCCAGCAGCTTAGAGTTGACAGGGGCGCTTGGGGATGGCTACACCTTC. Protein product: CASSLELTGALGDGYTF.

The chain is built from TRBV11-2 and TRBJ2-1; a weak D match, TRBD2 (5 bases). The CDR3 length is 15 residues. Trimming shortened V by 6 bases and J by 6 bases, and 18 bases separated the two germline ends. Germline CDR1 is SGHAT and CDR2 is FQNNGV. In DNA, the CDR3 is TGTGCCAGCAGATCGGCGACCGTCCGGGGCAATGAGCAGTTCTTC. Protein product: CASRSATVRGNEQFF.

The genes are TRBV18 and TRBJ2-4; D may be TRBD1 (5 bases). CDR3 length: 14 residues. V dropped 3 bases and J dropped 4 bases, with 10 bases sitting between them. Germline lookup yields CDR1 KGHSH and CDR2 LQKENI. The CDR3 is CASSPDTSKNIQYF. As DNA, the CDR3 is TGTGCCAGCTCACCGGACACTTCAAAAAACATTCAGTACTTC.

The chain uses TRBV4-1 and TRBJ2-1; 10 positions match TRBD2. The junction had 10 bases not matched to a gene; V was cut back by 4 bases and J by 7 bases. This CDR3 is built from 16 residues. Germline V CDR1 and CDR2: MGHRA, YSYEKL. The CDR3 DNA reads TGCGCCAGCAGCCCCGTGAGCGGGAGGGCCGGGAATGAGCAGTTCTTC. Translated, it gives CASSPVSGRAGNEQFF.

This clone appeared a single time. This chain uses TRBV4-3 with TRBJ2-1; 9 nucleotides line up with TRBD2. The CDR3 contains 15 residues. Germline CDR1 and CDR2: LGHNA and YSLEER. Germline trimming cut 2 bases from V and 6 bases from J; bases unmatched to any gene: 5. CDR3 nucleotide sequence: TGCGCCAGCAGCCAAATAGCGGGAGCGGGCAATGAGCAGTTCTTC. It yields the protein CASSQIAGAGNEQFF.

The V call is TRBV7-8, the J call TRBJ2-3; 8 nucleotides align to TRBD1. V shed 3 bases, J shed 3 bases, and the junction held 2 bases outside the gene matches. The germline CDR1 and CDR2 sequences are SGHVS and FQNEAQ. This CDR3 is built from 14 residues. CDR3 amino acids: CASSFYRGTDTQYF. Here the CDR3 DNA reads TGTGCCAGCAGCTTTTACAGGGGGACAGATACGCAGTATTTT. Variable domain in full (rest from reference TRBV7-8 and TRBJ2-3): GAGVSQSPRYKVAKRGQDVALRCDPISGHVSLFWYQQALGQGPEFLTYFQNEAQLDKSGLPSDRFFAERPEGSVSTLKIQRTQQEDSAVYLCASSFYRGTDTQYFGPGTRLTVL.

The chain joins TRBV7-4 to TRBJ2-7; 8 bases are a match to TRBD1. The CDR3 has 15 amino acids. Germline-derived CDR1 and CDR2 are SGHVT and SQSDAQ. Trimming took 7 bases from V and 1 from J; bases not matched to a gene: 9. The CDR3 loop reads CASNFPRQGSYEQYF. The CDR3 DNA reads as TGTGCCAGCAACTTTCCGAGACAGGGGTCCTACGAGCAGTACTTC.

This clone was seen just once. CDR3 sequence reads: CATSEGAGGAYEETQYF. DNA for the CDR3: TGTGCCACCAGTGAGGGGGCAGGGGGCGCGTATGAGGAGACCCAGTACTTC. V usage is TRBV24-1 and J usage is TRBJ2-5, with 8 positions matching TRBD1. Germline CDR1 is KGHDR and CDR2 is SFDVKD. The CDR3 runs to 17 residues. V trimming: 4 bases; J trimming: 5 bases; junction bases outside the gene matches: 14.

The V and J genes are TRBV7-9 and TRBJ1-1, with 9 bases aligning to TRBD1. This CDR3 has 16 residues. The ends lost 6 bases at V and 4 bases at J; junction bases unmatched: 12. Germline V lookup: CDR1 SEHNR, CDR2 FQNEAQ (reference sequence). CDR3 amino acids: CASSHSQGASGTEAFF. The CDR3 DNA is TGTGCCAGCAGTCACTCACAGGGGGCGAGCGGCACTGAAGCTTTCTTT. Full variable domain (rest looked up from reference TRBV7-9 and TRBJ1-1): DTGVSQNPRHKITKRGQNVTFRCDPISEHNRLYWYRQTLGQGPEFLTYFQNEAQLEKSRLLSDRFSAERPKGSFSTLEIQRTEQGDSAMYLCASSHSQGASGTEAFFGQGTRLTVV.

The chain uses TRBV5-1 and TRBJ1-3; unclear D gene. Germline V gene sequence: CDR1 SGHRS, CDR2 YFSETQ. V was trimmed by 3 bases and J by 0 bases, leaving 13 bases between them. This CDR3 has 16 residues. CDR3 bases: TGCGCCAGCAGCTGGAGCACGGGGAGCTCTGGAAACACCATATATTTT. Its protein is CASSWSTGSSGNTIYF.

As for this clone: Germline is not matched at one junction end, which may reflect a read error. As DNA, the CDR3 is TGTGCTAGCAGCTTAGCGGGACAGGGTAAAGGAGAGACCCAGTACTTC. Encoded protein: CASSLAGQGKGETQYF. J is TRBJ2-5 and V is TRBV7-7; D is perhaps TRBD1 (9 bases). Germline loops: CDR1 SSHAT, CDR2 FNYEAQ (reference sequence). This CDR3 has 16 amino acids.

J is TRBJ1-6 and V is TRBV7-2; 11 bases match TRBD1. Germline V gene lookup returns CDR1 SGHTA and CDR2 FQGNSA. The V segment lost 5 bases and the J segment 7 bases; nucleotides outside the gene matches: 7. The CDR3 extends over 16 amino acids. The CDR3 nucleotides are TGTGCCAGCAGCCCCGGACAGGGGGCGAGGAATTCACCCCTCCACTTT. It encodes CASSPGQGARNSPLHF.

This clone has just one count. CDR3 sequence: CASSLAGAGSTDTQYF. CDR3 in DNA: TGCGCCAGCAGCTTGGCCGGGGCGGGGAGCACAGATACGCAGTATTTT. The chain uses TRBV5-1 and TRBJ2-3; a weak D match, TRBD2 (6 bases). V was clipped by 0 bases and J by 0 bases, with 11 bases between them. The CDR3 covers 16 residues. CDR1 SGHRS and CDR2 YFSETQ come from the germline V gene.

This CDR3 reads CASSQDFGDNGYTF. In DNA, the CDR3 is TGTGCCAGCAGCCAAGATTTCGGGGATAATGGCTACACCTTC. The chain is built from TRBV3-1 (or the pseudogene TRBV3-2) and TRBJ1-2, with D uncertain. The CDR3 consists of 14 residues. CDR1 and CDR2 (germline): LGHDT, YNNKEL (reference sequence). Deletions cut 0 bases from V and 6 bases from J, with 11 bases between.

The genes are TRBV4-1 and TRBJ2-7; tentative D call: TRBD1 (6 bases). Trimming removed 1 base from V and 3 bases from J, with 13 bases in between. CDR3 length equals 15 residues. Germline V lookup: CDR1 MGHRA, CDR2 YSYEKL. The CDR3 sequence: CASSQVQGSSYEQYF. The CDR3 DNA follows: TGCGCCAGCAGCCAAGTACAGGGCTCCAGCTACGAGCAGTACTTC.

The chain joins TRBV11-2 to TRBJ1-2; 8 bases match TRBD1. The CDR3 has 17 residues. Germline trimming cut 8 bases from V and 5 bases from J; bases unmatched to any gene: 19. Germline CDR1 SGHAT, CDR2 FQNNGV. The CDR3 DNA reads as TGTGCCAGCGCCGCGGAATCTATGGACAGGGCAGTTTATGGCTACACCTTC. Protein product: CASAAESMDRAVYGYTF. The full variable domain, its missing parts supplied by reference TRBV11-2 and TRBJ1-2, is EAGVAQSPRYKIIEKRQSVAFWCNPISGHATLYWYQQILGQGPKLLIQFQNNGVVDDSQLPKDRFSAERLKGVDSTLKIQPAKLEDSAVYLCASAAESMDRAVYGYTFGSGTRLTVV.

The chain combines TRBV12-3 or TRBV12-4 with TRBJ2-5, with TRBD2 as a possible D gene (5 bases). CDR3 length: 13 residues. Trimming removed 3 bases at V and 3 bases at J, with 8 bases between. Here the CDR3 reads CASSLGREETQYF. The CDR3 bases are TGTGCCAGCAGTTTGGGGAGAGAAGAGACCCAGTACTTC.

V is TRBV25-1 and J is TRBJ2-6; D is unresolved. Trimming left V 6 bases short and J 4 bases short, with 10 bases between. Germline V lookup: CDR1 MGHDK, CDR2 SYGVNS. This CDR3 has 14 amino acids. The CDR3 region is CASSENTGANVLTF. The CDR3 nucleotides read TGTGCCAGCAGCGAAAACACAGGGGCCAACGTCCTGACTTTC. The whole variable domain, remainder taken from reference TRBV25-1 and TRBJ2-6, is EADIYQTPRYLVIGTGKKITLECSQTMGHDKMYWYQQDPGMELHLIHYSYGVNSTEKGDLSSESTVSRIRTEHFPLTLESARPSHTSQYLCASSENTGANVLTFGAGSRLTVL.

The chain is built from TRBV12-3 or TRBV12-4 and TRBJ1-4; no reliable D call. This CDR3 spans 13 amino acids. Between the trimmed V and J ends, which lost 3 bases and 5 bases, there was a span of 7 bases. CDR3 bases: TGTGCCAGCAGTTTTCACGGGAATGAAAAACTGTTTTTT. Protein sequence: CASSFHGNEKLFF.

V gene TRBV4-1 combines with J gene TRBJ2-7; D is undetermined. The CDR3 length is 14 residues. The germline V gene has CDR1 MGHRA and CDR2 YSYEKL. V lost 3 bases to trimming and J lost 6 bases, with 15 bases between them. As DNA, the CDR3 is TGCGCCAGCAGCCAGGGTTTGAAGAGCGTCGAGCAGTACTTC. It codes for CASSQGLKSVEQYF.